This is a list of T cell receptor beta chains from one sample in a study of shared clonotypes between healthy human individuals. Generated by immunoSEQ multiplex PCR, the TCRdb table keeps only in-frame clones and is missing some. The data contain approximately 740,000 clones, about 91% of them singletons. The sequenced material came from naive CD8+ T cells sorted from blood. The receptors derive from a man between 25 and 39 years old in good health. Both conserved end residues are part of each CDR3. A D gene is named only where the DNA matches it firmly. Only some rows state a clone size, as once, few, many or a class for expanded clones.

>TRBD1|once|TRBJ1-1|TRBV7-9
TGTGCCAGCAGCTACCAGACAGGGGGGGACACTGAAGCTTTCTTT
CASSYQTGGDTEAFF
>TRBD1|NA|TRBJ2-7|TRBV19
TGTGCCAGTAGTTCAGGGACAGGGGGCGAGCAGTACTTC
CASSSGTGGEQYF
>NA|NA|TRBJ2-3|TRBV5-4
TGTGCCAGCAGCTTCGGCGCGGGCACAGATACGCAGTATTTT
CASSFGAGTDTQYF
>NA|NA|TRBJ2-3|TRBV7-9
TGTGCCAGCAGCCCCCGACTACCCAGCACAGATACGCAGTATTTT
CASSPRLPSTDTQYF
>NA|NA|TRBJ2-1|TRBV10-3
TGTGCCATCAGTGAAAATCATGAGCAGTTCTTC
CAISENHEQFF
>NA|NA|TRBJ1-5|TRBV10-3
TGTGCCATCAGTGATGGGGGGGTCAGCAATCAGCCCCAGCATTTT
CAISDGGVSNQPQHF
>TRBD2|NA|TRBJ2-2|TRBV5-6
TGTGCCAGCAGCTCTACCCTAGCGGGAGCCACCGGGGAGCTGTTTTTT
CASSSTLAGATGELFF
>TRBD1|once|TRBJ1-1|TRBV7-9
TGTGCCAGCAGCTTAGGGCAGGGGGCAGGTTCTGAAGCTTTCTTT
CASSLGQGAGSEAFF
>NA|NA|TRBJ2-5|TRBV18
TGTGCCAGCGCCCCGGATGGGGTAATACAAGAGACCCAGTACTTC
CASAPDGVIQETQYF
>TRBD1|NA|TRBJ2-6|TRBV27
TGTGCCAGCAGTTCCCCGGGGGACAGGGTGACTGGGGCCAACGTCCTGACTTTC
CASSSPGDRVTGANVLTF
>TRBD2|NA|TRBJ2-7|TRBV27
TGTGCCAGCAGTTCCACGGGACTAGCTGGTCTACGCGAGCAGTACTTC
CASSSTGLAGLREQYF